These 10 T cell receptor beta chains were sequenced from one sample in a study of shared clonotypes between healthy human individuals. Here immunoSEQ multiplex PCR was the method, and the copy in TCRdb shows in-frame clones only, minus some. The table has just over 2,000,000 clones, around 95% seen once. Sequences were obtained from naive CD4+ T cells sorted from blood. Regarding subset: CD45RA+ positively selected. Source of these receptors: a man between 18 and 29 years old in good health.

V and J are TRBV27 and TRBJ2-7; a possible D gene is TRBD2 (6 bases). Germline lookup yields CDR1 MNHEY and CDR2 SMNVEV (reference sequence). Trimming left V 8 bases short and J 3 bases short, with 29 bases between. The CDR3 totals 18 residues. CDR3 DNA: TGTGCCAGCGGATCTATTATCTGGGCGCGGGACCTAATCTACGAGCAGTACTTC. Its translation: CASGSIIWARDLIYEQYF.

The chain carries TRBV11-3 and TRBJ2-2; 8 bases match TRBD2. Losses at the gene ends were 2 bases for V and 9 bases for J; bases not matched to a gene: 11. The CDR3 covers 16 residues. CDR1 is SGHNT, CDR2 YENEEA, per germline. The CDR3 region is CASSLTSGSGFRELFF. Here the CDR3 DNA reads TGTGCCAGCAGCTTAACCAGCGGGAGTGGCTTCCGGGAGCTGTTTTTT.

In DNA, the CDR3 is TGCGCCAGCAGCTTATCAACGGTCTACAATGAGCAGTTCTTC. Protein: CASSLSTVYNEQFF. The genes are TRBV5-1 and TRBJ2-1; D unclear. V lost 2 bases, J lost 3 bases, and 9 bases lay in between. The CDR3 loop spans 14 amino acids. Germline-derived CDR1 and CDR2 are SGHRS and YFSETQ.

The gene calls are TRBV7-9 and TRBJ1-5; D is ambiguous. V lost 3 bases and J lost 3, with 6 bases in between. This CDR3 region has 13 residues. Germline CDR1 reads SEHNR; CDR2 reads FQNEAQ (reference sequence). The CDR3 reads CASSFGTNQPQHF. The CDR3 nucleotides read TGTGCCAGCAGCTTCGGCACCAATCAGCCCCAGCATTTT.

CDR3 DNA sequence: TGTGCCAGCAGTTACTCGAAGAGAACCGGAAACACCATATATTTT. Amino acids: CASSYSKRTGNTIYF. This chain joins TRBV6-6 and TRBJ1-3; unclear D gene. The CDR3 runs 15 residues. The germline V and J ends were trimmed by 0 bases and 4 bases, with 10 bases remaining between them. CDR1 and CDR2 from the germline V gene are MNHNY and SVGAGI (reference sequence).

The CDR3 coding sequence is TGTGCCAGCAGCTTAGCCCAAACGCGAGGGCACGAGCAGTACTTC. Translated, it gives CASSLAQTRGHEQYF. This chain uses TRBV7-8 with TRBJ2-7, with TRBD2 as a possible D gene (5 bases). V was pared by 0 bases and J by 5 bases, with 14 bases between. Germline CDR1 is SGHVS and CDR2 is FQNEAQ. The CDR3 extends over 15 amino acids. Full variable domain (missing parts from reference TRBV7-8 and TRBJ2-7): GAGVSQSPRYKVAKRGQDVALRCDPISGHVSLFWYQQALGQGPEFLTYFQNEAQLDKSGLPSDRFFAERPEGSVSTLKIQRTQQEDSAVYLCASSLAQTRGHEQYFGPGTRLTVT.

This sequence joins TRBV7-6 and TRBJ2-7, with TRBD1 identical over 7 bases. V gave up 7 bases and J gave up 6 bases; unmatched junction bases: 18. The CDR3 sequence is 16 residues long. Germline loops: CDR1 SGHVS, CDR2 FNYEAQ. The CDR3 DNA reads TGTGCCAGCATAACACCGAGGGGGCAATGGCTTCTCGAGCAGTACTTC. Its protein product is CASITPRGQWLLEQYF.

The rearrangement links TRBV6-1 to TRBJ2-7; 7 nucleotides agree with TRBD1. This CDR3 region has 15 residues. Germline assignment: CDR1 MNHNS and CDR2 SASEGT. The V segment lost 3 bases and the J segment 1 base; nucleotides outside the gene matches: 6. CDR3 protein: CASSDGTAASYEQYF. CDR3 nucleotide sequence: TGTGCCAGCAGTGACGGGACAGCAGCTTCCTACGAGCAGTACTTC.

The chain joins TRBV5-1 to TRBJ1-6; 7 bases fit TRBD1. The germline V gene encodes CDR1 SGHRS and CDR2 YFSETQ. The CDR3 sequence is 15 residues long. Trimming cost V 6 bases and J 8 bases; bases outside gene matches: 11. The CDR3 sequence: CASNEGQNIDSPLHF. The CDR3 coding sequence is TGCGCCAGCAACGAGGGACAGAACATCGATTCACCCCTCCACTTT.

The chain is built from TRBV7-6 and TRBJ2-5; 10 bases align to TRBD2. CDR3 size: 17 residues. Trimming took 0 bases from V and 3 from J; bases not matched to a gene: 7. CDR1 and CDR2 from the germline V gene are SGHVS and FNYEAQ. The DNA of the CDR3 is TGTGCCAGCAGCTTAGCGGGGGTAGCGGGAGGTAAAGAGACCCAGTACTTC. Its translation: CASSLAGVAGGKETQYF. Filled out from reference TRBV7-6 and TRBJ2-5, the complete variable domain reads GAGVSQSPRYKVTKRGQDVALRCDPISGHVSLYWYRQALGQGPEFLTYFNYEAQQDKSGLPNDRFSAERPEGSISTLTIQRTEQRDSAMYRCASSLAGVAGGKETQYFGPGTRLLVL.